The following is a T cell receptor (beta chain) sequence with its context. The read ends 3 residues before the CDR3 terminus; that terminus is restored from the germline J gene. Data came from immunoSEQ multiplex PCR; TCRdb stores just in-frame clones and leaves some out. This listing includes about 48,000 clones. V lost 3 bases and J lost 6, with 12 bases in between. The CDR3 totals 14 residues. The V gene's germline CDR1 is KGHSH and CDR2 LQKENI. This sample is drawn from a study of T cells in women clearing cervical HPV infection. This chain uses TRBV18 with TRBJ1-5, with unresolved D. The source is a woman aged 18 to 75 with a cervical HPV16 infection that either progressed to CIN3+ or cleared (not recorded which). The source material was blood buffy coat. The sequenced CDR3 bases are TGTGCCAGCTCACCCGGTGCAATTGGTCAGCCC. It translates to CASSPGAIGQP. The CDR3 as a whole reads CASSPGAIGQPQHF. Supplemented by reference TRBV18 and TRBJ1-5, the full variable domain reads NAGVMQNPRHLVRRRGQEARLRCSPMKGHSHVYWYRQLPEEGLKFMVYLQKENIIDESGMPKERFSAEFPKEGPSILRIQQVVRGDSAAYFCASSPGAIGQPQHFGDGTRLSIL.